Below, 8 T cell receptor beta chains from the same sample are listed, as sequenced in a study of blood T cell repertoires in COVID-19. TCRdb's copy holds only in-frame clones and misses some; the assay was immunoSEQ multiplex PCR. The sample includes about 220,000 clones, more than 75% of them seen just once. The specimen was peripheral blood. These receptors originate from a man aged 35-49 years with active or convalescent COVID-19.

The chain has TRBV5-5 and TRBJ1-4, with no clear D. The CDR3 contains 18 residues. Trimming removed 0 bases from V and 0 bases from J, with 15 bases in between. CDR1 and CDR2 from the germline V gene are SGHKS and YYEKEE (reference sequence). CDR3 sequence reads: CASSLAFDPVATNEKLFF. The DNA of the CDR3 is TGTGCCAGCAGCTTGGCCTTCGATCCAGTTGCAACTAATGAAAAACTGTTTTTT. The complete variable domain, with remaining parts taken from reference TRBV5-5 and TRBJ1-4, reads DAGVTQSPTHLIKTRGQQVTLRCSPISGHKSVSWYQQVLGQGPQFIFQYYEKEERGRGNFPDRFSARQFPNYSSELNVNALLLGDSALYLCASSLAFDPVATNEKLFFGSGTQLSVL.

J is TRBJ1-6 and V is TRBV30, with TRBD1 matching over 12 bases. Germline V gene sequence: CDR1 GTSNPN, CDR2 SVGIG (reference sequence). The junction had 11 bases not matched to a gene; V was cut back by 5 bases and J by 6 bases. The CDR3 is 17 residues long. The CDR3 nucleotides are TGTGCCTGGTCCCGGGACAGGGGGCCCCTTTCTAATTCACCCCTCCACTTT. This sequence encodes CAWSRDRGPLSNSPLHF.

This rearrangement joins TRBV7-6 to TRBJ2-1; weak D call: TRBD1 (5 bases). Germline values: CDR1 SGHVS, CDR2 FNYEAQ. This CDR3 is built from 13 residues. V lost 5 bases to trimming and J lost 6 bases, with 11 bases between them. The CDR3 bases are TGTGCCAGCAGCCTCGACAGAGGCAATGAGCAGTTCTTC. Its protein is CASSLDRGNEQFF.

The chain links TRBV9 to TRBJ1-2, with a possible D match to TRBD1 (6 bases). Trimming stripped 3 bases from V and 7 bases from J, with 22 bases between. Looked up from germline, CDR1 is SGDLS and CDR2 is YYNGEE. The CDR3 sequence is 16 residues long. The CDR3: CASSDPGEPLLGGYTF. CDR3 in DNA: TGTGCCAGCAGCGACCCAGGGGAGCCCCTCCTGGGTGGCTACACCTTC.

V and J are TRBV27 and TRBJ2-1; TRBD2 aligns across 9 bases. The V segment lost 6 bases and the J segment 3 bases; nucleotides outside the gene matches: 9. The CDR3 extends over 16 amino acids. Germline CDR1 is MNHEY and CDR2 is SMNVEV (reference sequence). CDR3 sequence (DNA): TGTGCCAGCAGGAAGGGCGGGGGGGCAGTCTACAATGAGCAGTTCTTC. Its translation: CASRKGGGAVYNEQFF.

The rearrangement uses TRBV18 and TRBJ2-5, with D unclear. This CDR3 region has 13 residues. Germline CDR1 reads KGHSH; CDR2 reads LQKENI. V was shortened by 1 base and J by 2 bases, with 5 bases between the two germline ends. CDR3 in amino acids: CASSPQPQETQYF. In DNA form, the CDR3 reads TGTGCCAGCTCACCACAGCCACAAGAGACCCAGTACTTC.

This chain links TRBV5-6 with TRBJ1-2; D perhaps matches TRBD1 (6 bases). CDR1 and CDR2 from the germline V gene are SGHDT and YYEEEE. The CDR3 length is 13 residues. With 4 bases removed from V and 2 bases from J, the gap between germline ends came to 9 bases. The CDR3 protein is CASSPDRNYGYTF. The CDR3 DNA follows: TGTGCCAGCAGCCCGGACAGAAACTATGGCTACACCTTC.

V is TRBV7-2 and J is TRBJ2-7; 7 bases are shared with TRBD2. The CDR3 sequence is 14 residues long. The germline gives CDR1 SGHTA, CDR2 FQGNSA. Germline trimming cut 3 bases from V and 2 bases from J; bases unmatched to any gene: 4. DNA for the CDR3: TGTGCCAGCAGCTTCCGGGAGGCCCCCTACGAGCAGTACTTC. Protein product: CASSFREAPYEQYF. The full variable domain, its missing parts supplied by reference TRBV7-2 and TRBJ2-7, is GAGVSQSPSNKVTEKGKDVELRCDPISGHTALYWYRQSLGQGLEFLIYFQGNSAPDKSGLPSDRFSAERTGGSVSTLTIQRTQQEDSAVYLCASSFREAPYEQYFGPGTRLTVT.